A single sample is the source of the 9 T cell receptor beta chains below, sequenced in a study of cytomegalovirus exposure and HLA in healthy donors. Vbeta (60) and Jbeta (13) primers were used in the PCR. Repertoires were generated with immunoSEQ multiplex PCR, while TCRdb's copy carries only in-frame clones and drops some. Counted here are about 130,000 clones, roughly 80% occurring once; the ten biggest clones make up 1.2%. The sequencing sample was made of PBMCs. The receptors originated from a boy under 18 in good health and CMV-seronegative.

The chain joins TRBV2 to TRBJ2-3, with a weak D call TRBD2 (6 bases). V was cut by 3 bases and J by 2 bases, with 12 bases left in between. CDR1 is SNHLY and CDR2 is FYNNEI in the germline V gene. The CDR3 loop spans 15 amino acids. The CDR3 DNA sequence: TGTGCCAGCAGTGAGGATGGGAGGCCCACAGATACGCAGTATTTT. This codes for CASSEDGRPTDTQYF.

J is TRBJ2-2 and V is TRBV2, with D possibly being TRBD1 (7 bases). CDR3 size: 15 residues. Germline assignment: CDR1 SNHLY and CDR2 FYNNEI. Trimming took off 7 bases at V and 2 bases at J, with 14 bases between the two ends. This CDR3 reads CASTPQGTNTGELFF. The CDR3 DNA is TGTGCCAGCACCCCACAGGGGACTAACACCGGGGAGCTGTTTTTT.

This chain links TRBV19 with TRBJ2-3, with D possibly being TRBD2 (5 bases). V gave up 9 bases and J gave up 6 bases, with 16 bases separating them. The CDR3 contains 13 residues. Germline V lookup: CDR1 LNHDA, CDR2 SQIVND (reference sequence). The CDR3 bases are TGTGCCAGCAGAAGGACTGCCCCGGATACGCAGTATTTT. Translated, it gives CASRRTAPDTQYF.

The chain joins TRBV5-1 to TRBJ2-1; maybe TRBD2 (7 bases). In germline, CDR1 is SGHRS, CDR2 YFSETQ. The germline V and J ends were trimmed by 6 bases and 8 bases, with 18 bases remaining between them. CDR3 length: 14 residues. In DNA form, the CDR3 reads TGCGCCAGCACCTTAGTAGGGGGGGGCGATGAGCAGTTCTTC. Translation gives CASTLVGGGDEQFF.

The table lists this clone with a count of one. This chain links TRBV15 with TRBJ1-5, with D perhaps matching TRBD1 (5 bases). The V gene's germline CDR1 is LNHNV and CDR2 YYDKDF (reference sequence). The germline V and J ends were trimmed by 5 bases and 0 bases, with 14 bases remaining between them. CDR3 size: 16 residues. CDR3 sequence: CATSGWTGLSNQPQHF. CDR3 sequence (DNA): TGTGCCACCAGCGGTTGGACGGGACTTAGCAATCAGCCCCAGCATTTT.

The rearrangement links TRBV30 to TRBJ2-2; D is unresolved. CDR1 is GTSNPN, CDR2 SVGIG, per germline (reference sequence). Between the trimmed V and J ends, which lost 3 bases and 0 bases, there was a span of 5 bases. This CDR3 region has 13 residues. The CDR3 loop is CAWRQSNTGELFF. The CDR3 bases are TGTGCCTGGAGGCAGTCGAACACCGGGGAGCTGTTTTTT. Together with reference TRBV30 and TRBJ2-2, the CDR3 gives the full variable domain: SQTIHQWPATLVQPVGSPLSLECTVEGTSNPNLYWYRQAAGRGLQLLFYSVGIGQISSEVPQNLSASRPQDRQFILSSKKLLLSDSGFYLCAWRQSNTGELFFGEGSRLTVL.

This clone has only one observation. The sample carries other DNA sequences with the same CDR3. The J gene is TRBJ1-2, the V gene TRBV5-6; possible D gene TRBD1, 6 bases. Trimming left V 0 bases short and J 8 bases short, with 8 bases between. CDR1 and CDR2 (germline): SGHDT, YYEEEE. CDR3 length: 12 residues. Written as DNA, the CDR3 is TGTGCCAGCAGCTTGGCAGGGGACGGCTACACCTTC. This codes for CASSLAGDGYTF.

The chain has TRBV6-1 and TRBJ1-6; no firm D call. The germline V gene has CDR1 MNHNS and CDR2 SASEGT. The CDR3 consists of 12 residues. V lost 1 base and J 16 bases, leaving 11 bases between the germline ends. The CDR3 nucleotides read TGTGCCAGCAGTGAAGTGGGCCAGCAACTCCACTTT. As protein: CASSEVGQQLHF.

This clone was seen a few times. The chain is built from TRBV5-4 and TRBJ2-1; 8 bases map to TRBD2. Germline V CDR1 and CDR2: SGHNT, YYREEE (reference sequence). Losses at the gene ends were 1 base for V and 9 bases for J; bases not matched to a gene: 15. The CDR3 spans 17 residues. The CDR3 sequence: CASSLPSGPLGIGEQFF. The CDR3 nucleotides are TGTGCCAGCAGCTTGCCTAGCGGGCCTTTGGGTATTGGTGAGCAGTTCTTC.